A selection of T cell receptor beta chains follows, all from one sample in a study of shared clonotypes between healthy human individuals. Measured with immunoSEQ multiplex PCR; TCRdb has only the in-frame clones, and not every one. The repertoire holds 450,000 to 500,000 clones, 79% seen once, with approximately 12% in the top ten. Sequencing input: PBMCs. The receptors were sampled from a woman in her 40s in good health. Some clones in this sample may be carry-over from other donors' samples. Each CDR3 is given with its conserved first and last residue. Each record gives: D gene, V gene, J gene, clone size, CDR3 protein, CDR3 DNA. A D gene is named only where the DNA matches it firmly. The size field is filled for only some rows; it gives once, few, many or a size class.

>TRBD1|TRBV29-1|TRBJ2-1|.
CSLNLRDRGFEQFF
TGCAGCTTAAACCTCCGGGACAGGGGATTCGAGCAGTTCTTC
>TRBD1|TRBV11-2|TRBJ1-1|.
CASSLSVPWGTVKNTEAFF
TGTGCCAGCAGCTTGTCGGTCCCGTGGGGGACAGTAAAGAACACTGAAGCTTTCTTT
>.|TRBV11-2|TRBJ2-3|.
CASSLKSHRGGISTDTQYF
TGTGCCAGCAGCTTAAAGTCCCATCGGGGTGGGATTAGCACAGATACGCAGTATTTT
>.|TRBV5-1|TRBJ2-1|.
CASSLEGRTPYNEQFF
TGCGCCAGCAGCTTGGAAGGCCGTACCCCTTACAATGAGCAGTTCTTC
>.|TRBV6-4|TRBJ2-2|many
CASSPGADTGELFF
TGTGCCAGCAGCCCCGGGGCGGACACCGGGGAGCTGTTTTTT
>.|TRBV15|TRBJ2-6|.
CATSRDRGSGANVLTF
TGTGCCACCAGCAGAGATCGCGGCTCTGGGGCCAACGTCCTGACTTTC
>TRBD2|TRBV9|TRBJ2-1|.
CASSPRTSGWSSPNEQFF
TGTGCCAGCAGCCCCCGGACTAGCGGATGGTCTTCCCCGAATGAGCAGTTCTTC
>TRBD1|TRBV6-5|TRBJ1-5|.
CASRPPGGGQPQHF
TGTGCCAGCAGGCCTCCAGGGGGCGGGCAGCCCCAGCATTTT
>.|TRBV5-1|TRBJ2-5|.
CASGGEHPSQETQYF
TGCGCCAGCGGGGGCGAGCACCCGAGCCAAGAGACCCAGTACTTC
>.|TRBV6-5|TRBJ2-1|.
CASSYDGISYNEQFF
TGTGCCAGCAGTTACGACGGGATTTCCTACAATGAGCAGTTCTTC
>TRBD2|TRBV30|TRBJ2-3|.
CAWRDSGRFTDTQYF
TGTGCCTGGAGGGATAGCGGGAGGTTCACAGATACGCAGTATTTT
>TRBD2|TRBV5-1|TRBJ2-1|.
CASSGSGGHNEQFF
TGCGCCAGCAGCGGAAGCGGGGGGCACAATGAGCAGTTCTTC
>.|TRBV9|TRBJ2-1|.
CASSATSPNEQFF
TGTGCCAGCAGCGCCACCTCCCCCAATGAGCAGTTCTTC
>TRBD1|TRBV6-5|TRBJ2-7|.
CASSSGTGPYEQYF
TGTGCCAGCAGTTCCGGGACAGGGCCTTACGAGCAGTACTTC
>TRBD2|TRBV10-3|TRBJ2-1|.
CAISAGLLNEQFF
TGTGCCATCAGCGCGGGACTACTCAATGAGCAGTTCTTC
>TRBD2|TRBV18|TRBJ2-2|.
CASSPRLAGDTGELFF
TGTGCCAGCTCACCACGACTAGCGGGGGATACCGGGGAGCTGTTTTTT
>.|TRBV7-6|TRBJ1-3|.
CASSLGRSSGNTIYF
TGTGCCAGCAGCTTAGGTCGGAGCTCTGGAAACACCATATATTTT
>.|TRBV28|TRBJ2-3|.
CASSPGWGPDTQYF
TGTGCCAGCAGTCCGGGTTGGGGCCCAGATACGCAGTATTTT
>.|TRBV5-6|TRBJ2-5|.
CASSKNRVQETQYF
TGTGCCAGCAGCAAAAACAGGGTCCAAGAGACCCAGTACTTC
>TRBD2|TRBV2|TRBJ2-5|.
CASSPSSGRQTQYF
TGTGCCAGCAGTCCCTCTAGCGGGAGGCAGACCCAGTACTTC
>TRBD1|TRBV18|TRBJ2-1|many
CASSPGTGGNEQFF
TGTGCCAGCTCACCCGGGACAGGGGGTAATGAGCAGTTCTTC
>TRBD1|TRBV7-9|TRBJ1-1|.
CASSLGQGQTEAFF
TGTGCCAGCAGCCTCGGACAGGGTCAGACTGAAGCTTTCTTT
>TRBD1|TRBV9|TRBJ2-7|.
CASSVKGQGANEQYF
TGTGCCAGCAGCGTAAAGGGACAGGGGGCAAACGAGCAGTACTTC
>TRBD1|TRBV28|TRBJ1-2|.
CASRAPRQGASYGYTF
TGTGCCAGCAGGGCCCCCAGACAGGGGGCTAGCTATGGCTACACCTTC
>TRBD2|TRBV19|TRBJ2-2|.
CASSIALAGGNTGELFF
TGTGCCAGTAGTATTGCGCTAGCGGGAGGGAACACCGGGGAGCTGTTTTTT
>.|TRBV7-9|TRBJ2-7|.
CASSLELVYYEQYF
TGTGCCAGCAGCTTAGAACTAGTTTATTACGAGCAGTACTTC
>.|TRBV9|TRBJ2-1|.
CASSVAGSMGDEQFF
TGTGCCAGCAGCGTAGCGGGAAGTATGGGGGATGAGCAGTTCTTC
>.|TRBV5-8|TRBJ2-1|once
CASSQLGRVRGNEQFF
TGTGCCAGCAGCCAGTTGGGTCGCGTCCGAGGCAATGAGCAGTTCTTC
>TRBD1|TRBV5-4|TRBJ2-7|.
CASSRTGEVHEQYF
TGTGCCAGCAGCCGGACAGGGGAGGTCCACGAGCAGTACTTC
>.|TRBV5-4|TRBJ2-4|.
CASSPTRGFLGNIQYF
TGTGCCAGCAGCCCGACCCGAGGTTTTCTGGGAAACATTCAGTACTTC
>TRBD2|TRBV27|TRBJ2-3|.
CASSTYLAGGPDTQYF
TGTGCCAGCAGTACCTACCTAGCGGGAGGGCCGGATACGCAGTATTTT
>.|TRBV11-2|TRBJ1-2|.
CASSLGRIKAGYTF
TGTGCCAGCAGCTTGGGCAGGATTAAGGCTGGCTACACCTTC